Each of the 3 T cell receptor beta chains below was sequenced from the same sample in a study of shared clonotypes between healthy human individuals. Using immunoSEQ multiplex PCR, the repertoire was profiled, and TCRdb retains in-frame clones only, with some absent. The sample records 1.6 million or so clones, approximately 98.5% being singletons. The sample was naive CD4+ T cells sorted from blood. The sample's subset: CD45RA+ positively selected. The receptors stem from a man between 25 and 39 years old in good health.

V usage is TRBV5-6 and J usage is TRBJ1-1; D call uncertain. V shed 0 bases and J shed 4 bases, with 13 bases lying between them. This CDR3 spans 15 amino acids. CDR1 is SGHDT, CDR2 YYEEEE, per germline. Here the CDR3 DNA reads TGTGCCAGCAGCTTGGAACAAGGTTGGAGCACTGAAGCTTTCTTT. Residues: CASSLEQGWSTEAFF.

The chain couples TRBV5-1 to TRBJ1-3, with D maybe TRBD1 (6 bases). Trimming cost V 4 bases and J 4 bases, with 18 bases left between them. Germline V gives CDR1 SGHRS, CDR2 YFSETQ. This CDR3 has 16 amino acids. As DNA, the CDR3 is TGCGCCAGCAGCCTCGATAACAGGGTTGGAGGAAACACCATATATTTT. Protein: CASSLDNRVGGNTIYF.

J is TRBJ2-3 and V is TRBV11-3, with 14 bases fitting TRBD2. This CDR3 has 16 amino acids. The junction had 2 bases not matched to a gene; V was cut back by 5 bases and J by 1 base. Germline V lookup: CDR1 SGHNT, CDR2 YENEEA. DNA for the CDR3: TGTGCCAGCAGCCGGGGACTAGCGGGAGGCACAGATACGCAGTATTTT. Its protein product is CASSRGLAGGTDTQYF.